This T cell receptor (beta chain) was obtained from a study of post-analysis software for immune sequencing data. Study information: Multiple sclerosis in the patients followed relapsing-remitting, secondary progressive and progressive-relapsing courses.

A note on this clonotype: What it recognizes is unknown.

Findings and caveats of the study: Those samples that were prepared in the same batch co-clustered strongly by F measure. Compared with controls, patients showed significantly lower normalized Chao1 diversity.

Incorporated into the TCR beta cDNA libraries were unique molecular identifiers, which served to reduce PCR and sequencing biases. TCRdb re-called the PCR reads with MiXCR, one entry per CDR3 protein. The data hold roughly 700,000 distinct CDR3 sequences, with less than 35% observed a single time. The receptor was isolated from a girl aged 10 to 17 with multiple sclerosis. Sequenced: blood.

For the CDR3, the DNA is TGCGCCAGCAGCCGGGGCCTTAGCGGGAGCATCAATGAGCAGTTCTTC. Its translation: CASSRGLSGSINEQFF. The rearrangement uses TRBV5-1 and TRBJ2-1, with 9 bases identical to TRBD2. Germline V CDR1 and CDR2: SGHRS, YFSETQ. The CDR3 is 16 residues long. V was pared by 4 bases and J by 6 bases, with 11 bases of the junction left unmatched.